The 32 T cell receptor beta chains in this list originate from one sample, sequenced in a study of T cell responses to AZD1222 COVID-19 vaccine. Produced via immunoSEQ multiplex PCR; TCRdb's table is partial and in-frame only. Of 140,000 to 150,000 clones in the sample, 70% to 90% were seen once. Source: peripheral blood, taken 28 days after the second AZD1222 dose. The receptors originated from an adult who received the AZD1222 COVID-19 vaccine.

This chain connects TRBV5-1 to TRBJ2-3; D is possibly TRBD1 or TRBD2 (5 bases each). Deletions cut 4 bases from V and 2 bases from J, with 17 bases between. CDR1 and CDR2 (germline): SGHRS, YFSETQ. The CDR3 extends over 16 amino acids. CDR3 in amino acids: CASSPRLSGTTDTQYF. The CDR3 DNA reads TGCGCCAGCAGCCCGCGGTTATCCGGGACCACAGATACGCAGTATTTT.

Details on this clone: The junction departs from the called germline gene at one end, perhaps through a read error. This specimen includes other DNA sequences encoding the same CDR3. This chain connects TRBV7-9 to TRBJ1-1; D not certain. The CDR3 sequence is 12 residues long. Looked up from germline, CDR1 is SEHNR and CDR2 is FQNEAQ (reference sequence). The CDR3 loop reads CASSLVSTVAFF. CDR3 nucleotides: TGTGCCAGCAGTTTAGTTTCCACTGTGGCTTTCTTT.

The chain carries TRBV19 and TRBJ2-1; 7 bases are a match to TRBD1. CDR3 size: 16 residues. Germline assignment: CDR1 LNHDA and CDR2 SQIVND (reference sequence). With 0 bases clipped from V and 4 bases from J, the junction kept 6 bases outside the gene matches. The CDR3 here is CASSIELGTAYNEQFF. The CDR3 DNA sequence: TGTGCCAGTAGTATAGAACTCGGGACAGCATACAATGAGCAGTTCTTC.

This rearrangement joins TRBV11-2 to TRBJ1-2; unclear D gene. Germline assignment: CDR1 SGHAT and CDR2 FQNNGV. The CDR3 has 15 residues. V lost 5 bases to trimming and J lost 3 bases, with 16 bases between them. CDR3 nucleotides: TGTGCCAGCAGCCCAGAGGGTGACTGGGACTATGGCTACACCTTC. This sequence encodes CASSPEGDWDYGYTF.

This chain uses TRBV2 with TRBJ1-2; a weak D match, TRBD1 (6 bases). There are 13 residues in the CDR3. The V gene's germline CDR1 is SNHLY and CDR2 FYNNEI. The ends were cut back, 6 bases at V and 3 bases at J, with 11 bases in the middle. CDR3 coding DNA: TGTGCCAGCAGCGCAGGGGCCTACTATGGCTACACCTTC. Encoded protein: CASSAGAYYGYTF.

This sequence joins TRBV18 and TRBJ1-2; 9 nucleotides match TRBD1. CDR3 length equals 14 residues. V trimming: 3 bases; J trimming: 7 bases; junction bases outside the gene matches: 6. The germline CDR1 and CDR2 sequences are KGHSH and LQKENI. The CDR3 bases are TGTGCCAGCTCACCTGAAGGACAGGGGTCTGGCTACACCTTC. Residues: CASSPEGQGSGYTF.

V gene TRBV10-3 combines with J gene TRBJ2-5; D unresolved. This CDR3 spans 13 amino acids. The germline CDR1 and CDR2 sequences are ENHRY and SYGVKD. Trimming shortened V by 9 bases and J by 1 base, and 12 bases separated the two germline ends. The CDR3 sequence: CAMSVGSQETQYF. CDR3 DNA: TGTGCCATGTCGGTAGGGTCCCAAGAGACCCAGTACTTC.

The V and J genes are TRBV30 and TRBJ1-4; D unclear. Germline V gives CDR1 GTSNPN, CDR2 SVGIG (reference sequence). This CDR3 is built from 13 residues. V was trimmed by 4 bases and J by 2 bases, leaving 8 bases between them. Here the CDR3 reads CAWTTVTNEKLFF. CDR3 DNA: TGTGCCTGGACAACAGTTACTAATGAAAAACTGTTTTTT.

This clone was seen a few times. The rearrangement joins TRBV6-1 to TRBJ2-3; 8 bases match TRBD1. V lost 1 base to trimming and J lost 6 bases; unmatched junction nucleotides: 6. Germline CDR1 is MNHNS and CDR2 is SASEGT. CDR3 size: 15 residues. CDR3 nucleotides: TGTGCCAGCAGTGAAGGGACAGGGTTCTCCGATACGCAGTATTTT. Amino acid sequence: CASSEGTGFSDTQYF.

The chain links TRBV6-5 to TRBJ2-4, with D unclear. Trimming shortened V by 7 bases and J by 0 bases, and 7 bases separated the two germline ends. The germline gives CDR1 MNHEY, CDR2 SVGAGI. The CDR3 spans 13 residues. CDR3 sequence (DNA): TGTGCCAGCACCGACTTAGCCAAAAACATTCAGTACTTC. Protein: CASTDLAKNIQYF.

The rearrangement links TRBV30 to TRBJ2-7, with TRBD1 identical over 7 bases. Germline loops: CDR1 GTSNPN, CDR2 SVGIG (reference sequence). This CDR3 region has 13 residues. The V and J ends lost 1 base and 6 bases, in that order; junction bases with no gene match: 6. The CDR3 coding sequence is TGTGCCTGGAGTGGGAGACAGGGCAGCGAGCAGTACTTC. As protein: CAWSGRQGSEQYF.

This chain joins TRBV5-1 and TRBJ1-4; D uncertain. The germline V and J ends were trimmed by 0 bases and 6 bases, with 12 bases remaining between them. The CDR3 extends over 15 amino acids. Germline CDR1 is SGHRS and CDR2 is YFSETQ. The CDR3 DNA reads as TGCGCCAGCAGCTTGGAAGGGAGGAGGGATGAAAAACTGTTTTTT. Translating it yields CASSLEGRRDEKLFF.

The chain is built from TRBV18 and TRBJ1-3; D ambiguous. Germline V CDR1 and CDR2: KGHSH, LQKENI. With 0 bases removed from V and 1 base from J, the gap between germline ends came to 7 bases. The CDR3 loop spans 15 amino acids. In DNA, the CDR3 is TGTGCCAGCTCACCACCCGGGCGGTCTGGAAACACCATATATTTT. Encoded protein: CASSPPGRSGNTIYF.

CDR3 sequence (DNA): TGTGCCAGTAGTGCGACGGGTCCCTATGGCTACACCTTC. Protein sequence: CASSATGPYGYTF. The chain has TRBV19 and TRBJ1-2; D gene unclear. V lost 5 bases and J lost 4, with 11 bases in between. Per germline, CDR1 LNHDA and CDR2 SQIVND (reference sequence). CDR3 length: 13 amino acids.

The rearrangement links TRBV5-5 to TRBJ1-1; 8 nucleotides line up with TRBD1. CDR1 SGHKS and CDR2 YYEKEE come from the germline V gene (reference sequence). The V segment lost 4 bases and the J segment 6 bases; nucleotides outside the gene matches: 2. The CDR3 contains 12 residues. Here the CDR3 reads CASSVTGAEAFF. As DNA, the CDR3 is TGTGCCAGCAGCGTGACAGGGGCTGAAGCTTTCTTT.

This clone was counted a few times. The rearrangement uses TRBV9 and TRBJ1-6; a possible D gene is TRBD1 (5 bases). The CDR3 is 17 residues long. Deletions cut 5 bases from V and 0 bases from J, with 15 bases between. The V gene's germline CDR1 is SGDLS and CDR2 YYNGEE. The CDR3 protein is CASSRGPPISYNSPLHF. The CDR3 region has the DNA TGTGCCAGCAGTCGGGGCCCTCCGATCTCCTATAATTCACCCCTCCACTTT.

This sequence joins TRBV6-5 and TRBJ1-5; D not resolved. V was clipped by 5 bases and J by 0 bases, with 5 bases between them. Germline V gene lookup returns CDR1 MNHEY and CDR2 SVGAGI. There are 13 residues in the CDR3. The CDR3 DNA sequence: TGTGCCAGCAGTCGCGGTAGCAATCAGCCCCAGCATTTT. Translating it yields CASSRGSNQPQHF.

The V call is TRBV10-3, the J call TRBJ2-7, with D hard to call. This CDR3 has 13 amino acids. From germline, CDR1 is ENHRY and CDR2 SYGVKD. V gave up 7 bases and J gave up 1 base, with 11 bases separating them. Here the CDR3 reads CAIMPDGSYEQYF. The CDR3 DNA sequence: TGTGCCATCATGCCTGACGGGTCCTACGAGCAGTACTTC.

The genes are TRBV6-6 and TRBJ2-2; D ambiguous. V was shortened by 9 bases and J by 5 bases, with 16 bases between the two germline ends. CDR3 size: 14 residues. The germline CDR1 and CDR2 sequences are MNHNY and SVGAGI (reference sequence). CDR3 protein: CASVTGSPTGELFF. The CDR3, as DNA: TGTGCCAGTGTAACCGGCAGCCCGACCGGGGAGCTGTTTTTT.

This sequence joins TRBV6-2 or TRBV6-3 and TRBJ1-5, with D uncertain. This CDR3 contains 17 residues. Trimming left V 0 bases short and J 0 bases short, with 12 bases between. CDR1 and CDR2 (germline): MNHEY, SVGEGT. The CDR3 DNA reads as TGTGCCAGCAGTTACTCATTGACTGGCAATAGCAATCAGCCCCAGCATTTT. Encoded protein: CASSYSLTGNSNQPQHF.

The CDR3 protein is CASSWGQGNEQFF. CDR3 bases: TGTGCCAGCAGTTGGGGACAGGGAAATGAGCAGTTCTTC. This chain links TRBV27 with TRBJ2-1; 9 positions agree with TRBD1. The CDR3 extends over 13 amino acids. V shed 4 bases, J shed 7 bases, and the junction held 2 bases outside the gene matches. CDR1 and CDR2 (germline): MNHEY, SMNVEV (reference sequence).

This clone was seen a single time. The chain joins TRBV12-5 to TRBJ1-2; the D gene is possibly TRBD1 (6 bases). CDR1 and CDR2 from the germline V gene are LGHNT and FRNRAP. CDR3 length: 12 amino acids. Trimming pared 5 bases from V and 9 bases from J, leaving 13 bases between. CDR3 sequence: CASGGRGLSYTF. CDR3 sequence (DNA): TGTGCTAGTGGTGGCAGGGGTTTGAGCTACACCTTC.

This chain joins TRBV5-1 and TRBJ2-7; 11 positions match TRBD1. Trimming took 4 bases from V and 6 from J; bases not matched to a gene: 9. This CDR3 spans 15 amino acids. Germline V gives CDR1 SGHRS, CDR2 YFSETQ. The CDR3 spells CASSPRTGGVSEQYF. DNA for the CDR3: TGCGCCAGCAGCCCGAGGACAGGGGGCGTTTCCGAGCAGTACTTC.

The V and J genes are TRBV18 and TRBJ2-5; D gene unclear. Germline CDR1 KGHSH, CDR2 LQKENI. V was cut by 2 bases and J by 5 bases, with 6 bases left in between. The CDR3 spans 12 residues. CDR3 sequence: CASSPGVETQYF. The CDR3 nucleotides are TGTGCCAGCTCACCAGGGGTTGAGACCCAGTACTTC. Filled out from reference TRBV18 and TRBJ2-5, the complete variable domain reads NAGVMQNPRHLVRRRGQEARLRCSPMKGHSHVYWYRQLPEEGLKFMVYLQKENIIDESGMPKERFSAEFPKEGPSILRIQQVVRGDSAAYFCASSPGVETQYFGPGTRLLVL.

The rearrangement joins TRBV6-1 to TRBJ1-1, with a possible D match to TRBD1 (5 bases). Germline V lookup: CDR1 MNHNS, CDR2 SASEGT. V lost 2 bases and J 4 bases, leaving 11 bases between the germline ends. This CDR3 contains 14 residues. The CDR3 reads CASSEHPGRTEAFF. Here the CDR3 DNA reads TGTGCCAGCAGTGAACACCCAGGGCGCACTGAAGCTTTCTTT.

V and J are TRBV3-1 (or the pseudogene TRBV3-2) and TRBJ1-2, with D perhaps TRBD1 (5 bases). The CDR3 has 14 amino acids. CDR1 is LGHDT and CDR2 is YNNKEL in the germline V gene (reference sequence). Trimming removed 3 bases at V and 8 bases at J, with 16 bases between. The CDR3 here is CASSHATETAGYTF. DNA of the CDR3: TGTGCCAGCAGCCATGCGACAGAGACCGCGGGCTACACCTTC.

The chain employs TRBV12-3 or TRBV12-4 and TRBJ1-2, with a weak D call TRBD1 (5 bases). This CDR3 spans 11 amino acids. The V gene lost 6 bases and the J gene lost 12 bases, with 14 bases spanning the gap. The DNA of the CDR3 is TGTGCCAGCAGCATAGGCGGGGGAAACACCTTC. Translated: CASSIGGGNTF.

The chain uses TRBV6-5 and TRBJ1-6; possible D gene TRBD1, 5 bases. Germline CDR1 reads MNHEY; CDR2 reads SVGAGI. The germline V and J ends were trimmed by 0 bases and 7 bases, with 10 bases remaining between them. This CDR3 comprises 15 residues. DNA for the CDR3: TGTGCCAGCAGTTACTCTGGGACTGCCAATTCACCCCTCCACTTT. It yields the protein CASSYSGTANSPLHF.

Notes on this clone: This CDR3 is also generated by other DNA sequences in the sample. CDR3 residues: CASSRYNEQFF. The CDR3 nucleotides are TGTGCCAGCAGTAGGTACAATGAGCAGTTCTTC. The rearrangement links TRBV28 to TRBJ2-1; D is ambiguous. Trimming shortened V by 5 bases and J by 4 bases, and 3 bases separated the two germline ends. Germline CDR1 and CDR2: MDHEN and SYDVKM. The CDR3 length is 11 residues.

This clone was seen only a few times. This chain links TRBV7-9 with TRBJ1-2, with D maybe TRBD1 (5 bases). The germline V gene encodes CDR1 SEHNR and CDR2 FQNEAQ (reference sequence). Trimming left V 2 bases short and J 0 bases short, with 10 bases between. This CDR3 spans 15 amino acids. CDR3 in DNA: TGTGCCAGCAGCTTAAGTGAGACAGCTAACTATGGCTACACCTTC. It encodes CASSLSETANYGYTF.

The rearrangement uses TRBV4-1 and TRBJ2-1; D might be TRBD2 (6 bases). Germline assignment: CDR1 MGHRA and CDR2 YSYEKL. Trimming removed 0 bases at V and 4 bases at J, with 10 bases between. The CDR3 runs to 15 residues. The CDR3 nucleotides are TGCGCCAGCAGCCAAGATACTAGCAGTTACAATGAGCAGTTCTTC. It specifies CASSQDTSSYNEQFF.

The CDR3 here is CASSPWGVSTDTQYF. The CDR3 coding sequence is TGTGCCAGCAGTCCTTGGGGGGTTAGCACAGATACGCAGTATTTT. The gene calls are TRBV11-2 and TRBJ2-3; D is perhaps TRBD2 (6 bases). The V and J ends lost 6 bases and 0 bases respectively, with 13 bases between them. Per the germline V gene, CDR1 is SGHAT and CDR2 is FQNNGV. The CDR3 loop spans 15 amino acids.